The clone carrying this T cell receptor (beta chain) was seen a handful of times. Its matching antigen is unknown. V lost 5 bases and J lost 6, with 26 bases in between. The CDR3 sequence is 17 residues long. Germline V gene lookup returns CDR1 SGHTA and CDR2 FQGNSA. The repertoire was sequenced with immunoSEQ multiplex PCR; TCRdb's copy has only in-frame clones and lacks some. The sample holds approximately 350,000 clones, around 82% seen once. Treatment: around 19 received Ad26.COV2.S at low or high dose, single or two shots; several received placebo; per-sample allocation not given. The samples were gathered on day 63 after the first injection of vaccine or placebo. These data originate in a study of Ad26.COV2.S vaccination and SARS-CoV-2 variants. General study results and limits: Vaccine and placebo recipients had similar non-spike TCR breadth. While placebo recipients had lower spike-specific TCR breadth, vaccine recipients had more.

This TCR came from a person between 18 and 65 years old who received the Ad26.COV2.S COVID-19 vaccine or a placebo. The sample consisted of peripheral blood, taken in a trial of Ad26.COV2.S vaccine versus placebo. V and J are TRBV7-2 and TRBJ2-7; D might be TRBD1 (6 bases). CDR3 sequence reads: CASSRRLMRTDTGEQYF. The CDR3 bases are TGTGCCAGCAGCCGCCGCCTCATGAGGACAGACACAGGCGAGCAGTACTTC.